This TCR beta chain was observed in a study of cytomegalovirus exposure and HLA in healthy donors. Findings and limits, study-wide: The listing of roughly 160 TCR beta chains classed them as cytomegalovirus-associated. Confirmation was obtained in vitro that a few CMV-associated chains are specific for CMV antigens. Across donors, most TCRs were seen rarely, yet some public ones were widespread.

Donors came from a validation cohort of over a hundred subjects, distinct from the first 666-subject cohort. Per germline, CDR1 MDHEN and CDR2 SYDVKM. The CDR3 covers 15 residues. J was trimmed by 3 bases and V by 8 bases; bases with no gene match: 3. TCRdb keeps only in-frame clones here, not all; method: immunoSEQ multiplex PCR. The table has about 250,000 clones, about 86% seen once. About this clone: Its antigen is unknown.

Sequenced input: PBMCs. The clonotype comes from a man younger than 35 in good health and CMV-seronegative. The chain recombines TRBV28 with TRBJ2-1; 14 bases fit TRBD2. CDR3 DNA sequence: TGTGCCAGCGCCGGACTAGCGGGGGGCTACAATGAGCAGTTCTTC. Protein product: CASAGLAGGYNEQFF.